This T cell receptor beta chain was identified during a study of regulatory T cells in long-lasting Graves disease. Whole-study findings and limits: The small sample size may have reduced accuracy.

Indicated time point: persistent/refractory GD, antithyroid drugs over 5 years with positive TRAb. PBMC RNA served as the TCR library source. This clonotype appeared many times. Its target is not known. CDR3-region Arm-PCR and iRepertoire HTBI primers produced the TCR beta libraries. MiXCR, applied by TCRdb to the multiplex PCR reads, yields one record per CDR3 protein. Of more than 650,000 distinct CDR3 sequences in the sample, about 32% are singletons; the top ten hold roughly 46%. This clonotype was obtained from a female donor with Graves disease. This specimen consisted of peripheral blood mononuclear cells (PBMCs), obtained when the disease was refractory, from a patient treated with antithyroid drugs.

DNA of the CDR3: TGTGCCAGCAGCCTAAGCGGGCACGGGATCTACGAGCAGTACTTC. It codes for CASSLSGHGIYEQYF. V usage is TRBV6-1 and J usage is TRBJ2-7, with a weak D call TRBD2 (6 bases). The CDR3 has 15 residues. Trimming cost V 6 bases and J 3 bases, with 18 bases left between them. Germline V gives CDR1 MNHNS, CDR2 SASEGT.